This T cell receptor beta chain was recorded in a study of prognosis after radiotherapy for stage I lung cancer. Study information: Among the enrolled patients, fourteen had newly diagnosed primary stage I lung tumors, while about 5 had oligometastatic NSCLC following surgical resection of the primary tumor. Therapy that ran concurrently with stereotactic body radiotherapy was given to no patient. With a biologically effective dose of at least 100 Gy, radiotherapy took the form of SBRT split into 3 to 5 fractions.

In its sample, this clonotype was seen many times. The germline V gene encodes CDR1 SGHDT and CDR2 YYEEEE. Trimming left V 4 bases short and J 1 base short, with 5 bases between. This CDR3 has 12 residues. Two-round multiplex PCR, the amplification method, yielded TCR beta CDR3 from genomic DNA. Specific primers for each TRBV and TRBJ gene were what first-round PCR used. TCRdb itself ran the multiplex PCR reads through MiXCR, one entry per CDR3 protein. The sample carries 59,000 or so distinct CDR3 sequences, roughly 29% recorded once. The chain carries TRBV5-6 and TRBJ1-1; D unresolved. The sample consisted of PBMCs, taken before or after stereotactic body radiation therapy (not recorded which). This sequence originates from a donor over 45 with non-small cell lung cancer. The CDR3 here is CASSNPNTEAFF. CDR3 coding DNA: TGTGCCAGCAGCAACCCGAACACTGAAGCTTTCTTT. The full variable domain, its missing parts supplied by reference TRBV5-6 and TRBJ1-1, is DAGVTQSPTHLIKTRGQQVTLRCSPKSGHDTVSWYQQALGQGPQFIFQYYEEEERQRGNFPDRFSGHQFPNYSSELNVNALLLGDSALYLCASSNPNTEAFFGQGTRLTVV.